This record covers a single T cell receptor (beta chain). The antigen is unknown. Primers for the PCR totalled 60 Vbeta and 13 Jbeta. Sequencing used immunoSEQ multiplex PCR; TCRdb keeps in-frame clones, though not all of them. Here the sample spans around 150,000 clones, nearly 80% being singletons. V lost 4 bases and J lost 6; bases outside the gene matches: 4. Germline loops: CDR1 SGDLS, CDR2 YYNGEE. There are 15 residues in the CDR3. The data derive from a study of cytomegalovirus exposure and HLA in healthy donors. Findings of the study overall: Per a prior analysis, the majority of TCR beta V segments were productive roughly 87% or roughly 30% of the time. TCR beta V- and J-gene trimming was later associated with a missense DCLRE1C variant. Listed as cytomegalovirus-associated were about 160 TCR beta chains.

This clonotype was sampled from a woman aged 40 to 49 in good health and CMV-seronegative. The sequenced sample consisted of PBMCs. The chain combines TRBV9 with TRBJ2-1; 13 bases agree with TRBD2. CDR3 region: CASSTRLAGGNEQFF. In DNA, the CDR3 is TGTGCCAGCAGCACCCGACTAGCGGGGGGCAATGAGCAGTTCTTC. The full variable domain, rest sourced from reference TRBV9 and TRBJ2-1, is DSGVTQTPKHLITATGQRVTLRCSPRSGDLSVYWYQQSLDQGLQFLIQYYNGEERAKGNILERFSAQQFPDLHSELNLSSLELGDSALYFCASSTRLAGGNEQFFGPGTRLTVL.